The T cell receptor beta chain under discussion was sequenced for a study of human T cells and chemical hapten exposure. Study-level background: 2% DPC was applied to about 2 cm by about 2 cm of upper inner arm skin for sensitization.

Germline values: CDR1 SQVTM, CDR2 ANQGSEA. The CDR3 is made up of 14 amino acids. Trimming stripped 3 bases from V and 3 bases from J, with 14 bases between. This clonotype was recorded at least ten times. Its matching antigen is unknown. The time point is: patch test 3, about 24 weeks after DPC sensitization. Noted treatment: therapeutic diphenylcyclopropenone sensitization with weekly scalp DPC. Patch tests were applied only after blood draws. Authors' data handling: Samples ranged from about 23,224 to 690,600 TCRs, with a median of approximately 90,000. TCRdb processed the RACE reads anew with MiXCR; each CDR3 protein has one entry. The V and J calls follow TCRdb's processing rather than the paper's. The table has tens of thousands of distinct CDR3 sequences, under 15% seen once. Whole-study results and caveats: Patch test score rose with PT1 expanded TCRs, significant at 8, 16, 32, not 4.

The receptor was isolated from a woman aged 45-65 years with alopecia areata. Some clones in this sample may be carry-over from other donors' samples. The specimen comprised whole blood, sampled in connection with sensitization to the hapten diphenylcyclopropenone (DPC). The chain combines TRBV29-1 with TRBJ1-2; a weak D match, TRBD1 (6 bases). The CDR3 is CSVEQGLLDYGYTF. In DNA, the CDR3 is TGCAGCGTTGAGCAGGGGCTCTTGGACTATGGCTACACCTTC.